This T cell receptor beta chain appears in the sequencing data of a study of T cell clones after liver transplantation. Study-level background: Immunosuppression withdrawal was tried within 2 years after liver transplantation in this trial. A pre-transplant mixed lymphocyte reaction with TCRbeta sequencing defined graft-donor-reactive clones followed in post-transplant blood. Timepoints were pre-transplant, pre-withdrawal, and after withdrawal was completed or failed. Pre-transplant mixed lymphocyte reactions yielded third-party-reactive TCRbeta sequences as comparators for graft-donor-reactive sequences.

Produced via immunoSEQ multiplex PCR; TCRdb's table is partial and in-frame only. The sample carries 20,000 to 30,000 clones, almost 70% recorded once. This clone has a single count. After removal of 5 bases from V and 1 base from J, the junction contained 4 bases not matched to a gene. Germline V gives CDR1 SEHNR, CDR2 FQNEAQ (reference sequence). The CDR3 sequence is 14 residues long. This clonotype was obtained from a human donor who received a liver transplant. This chain joins TRBV7-9 and TRBJ2-5, with 7 bases lining up with TRBD1. The material sequenced was CD4+ T cells from blood, taken before liver transplant. Here the CDR3 reads CASSPRDSQETQYF. CDR3 DNA sequence: TGTGCCAGCAGCCCCCGGGACAGCCAAGAGACCCAGTACTTC.